The 2 T cell receptor beta chains in this list originate from one sample, sequenced in a study of control samples from healthy donors and cancer patients. This table comes from immunoSEQ multiplex PCR, and its TCRdb copy is limited to in-frame clones, with some not included. The table has about 98,000 clones, about 80% seen once. Sequencing was done on a sample of blood. The source is a woman aged 25 to 39 in good health.

The V gene is TRBV14, the J gene TRBJ1-6, with D possibly being TRBD1 (5 bases). This CDR3 comprises 14 residues. Trimming removed 3 bases at V and 8 bases at J, with 11 bases between. Germline V gives CDR1 SGHDN, CDR2 FVKESK. In DNA, the CDR3 is TGTGCCAGCAGCCATAATCAGGGACATTCACCCCTCCACTTT. Protein product: CASSHNQGHSPLHF. The variable domain in full, completed from reference TRBV14 and TRBJ1-6, reads EAGVTQFPSHSVIEKGQTVTLRCDPISGHDNLYWYRRVMGKEIKFLLHFVKESKQDESGMPNNRFLAERTGGTYSTLKVQPAELEDSGVYFCASSHNQGHSPLHFGNGTRLTVT.

The rearrangement uses TRBV2 and TRBJ1-2; no clear D. This CDR3 has 13 amino acids. Trimming stripped 4 bases from V and 2 bases from J, with 8 bases between. Germline CDR1 reads SNHLY; CDR2 reads FYNNEI. The CDR3 region is CASSVKGNYGYTF. The CDR3 DNA reads as TGTGCCAGCAGTGTCAAAGGGAACTATGGCTACACCTTC.